This T cell receptor beta chain was observed in a study of shared clonotypes between healthy human individuals. Using immunoSEQ multiplex PCR, the repertoire was profiled, and TCRdb retains in-frame clones only, with some absent. Of about 1.1 million clones listed, 60% to 85% are singletons. Trimming removed 5 bases from V and 0 bases from J; junction bases left unmatched: 9. From germline, CDR1 is LNHDA and CDR2 SQIVND (reference sequence). The CDR3 is 16 amino acids. Material: memory CD4+ T cells from PBMCs. This sample's subset: CD45RA-negative fraction. The sequence was collected from a man aged 18-30 years in good health. Some clones in this sample may be carry-over from other donors' samples. V and J are TRBV19 and TRBJ2-7; 8 bases map to TRBD2. Written as DNA, the CDR3 is TGTGCCAGTAGTCCCCTCGGGGGGGGAAGCTCCTACGAGCAGTACTTC. Amino acid sequence: CASSPLGGGSSYEQYF.